Below, 14 T cell receptor beta chains from the same sample are listed, as sequenced in a study of T-cell reconstitution after alpha-beta-depleted transplantation in children. Unique molecular identifiers were used in preparing the TCRbeta library. TCRdb fed the PCR reads into MiXCR, producing one record per CDR3 protein. The data hold hundreds of thousands of distinct CDR3 sequences, with 6.5% to 10% observed a single time. The source was PBMCs, mostly from graft donor cells, collected 180 days after TCRalphabeta/CD19-depleted stem cell transplant. These receptors all stem from a male patient aged 5 to 17 who had a stem cell transplant for acute lymphoblastic leukemia, so the T cells may come from the graft donor.

There are many counts of this clonotype. The chain carries TRBV20-1 and TRBJ2-2; 9 bases match TRBD2. The CDR3 is 18 amino acids. The V gene's germline CDR1 is DFQATT and CDR2 SNEGSKA (reference sequence). V was pared by 2 bases and J by 0 bases, with 10 bases of the junction left unmatched. The CDR3 sequence: CSARPQGRGGSNTGELFF. In DNA, the CDR3 is TGCAGTGCTAGACCCCAGGGGCGGGGGGGCTCGAACACCGGGGAGCTGTTTTTT.

This clonotype was counted between two and nine times. The rearrangement joins TRBV28 to TRBJ2-4; possibly TRBD2 for D (6 bases). This CDR3 is 16 amino acids long. The V gene lost 3 bases and the J gene lost 7 bases, with 19 bases spanning the gap. CDR1 is MDHEN, CDR2 SYDVKM, per germline. Here the CDR3 DNA reads TGTGCCAGCAGTTTGGTACTAGCCTCCAGGGAGAACATTCAGTACTTC. Its translation is CASSLVLASRENIQYF.

Details on this clonotype: A much larger clone sits a single nucleotide away, making a read error possible. V usage is TRBV9 and J usage is TRBJ2-1; D ambiguous. From germline, CDR1 is SGDLS and CDR2 YYNGEE. The CDR3 sequence is 11 residues long. Trimming removed 6 bases at V and 9 bases at J, with 10 bases between. Written as DNA, the CDR3 is TGTGCCAGCAACACGGACGGTGAGCAGTTCTTC. Its protein is CASNTDGEQFF.

This sequence joins TRBV27 and TRBJ1-5, with a possible D match to TRBD1 (5 bases). V lost 6 bases and J 3 bases, leaving 15 bases between the germline ends. CDR3 size: 15 residues. Germline V CDR1 and CDR2: MNHEY, SMNVEV (reference sequence). The chain's CDR3 is CASSFQGWNNQPQHF. The CDR3 bases are TGTGCCAGCAGCTTCCAGGGCTGGAACAATCAGCCCCAGCATTTT.

The chain joins TRBV19 to TRBJ2-7; 9 bases map to TRBD1. From germline, CDR1 is LNHDA and CDR2 SQIVND (reference sequence). The CDR3 spans 16 residues. V trimming: 5 bases; J trimming: 4 bases; junction bases outside the gene matches: 12. CDR3 coding DNA: TGTGCCAGTAGTCCAGAGGCACAGGGGGCAAAGTACGAGCAGTACTTC. It encodes CASSPEAQGAKYEQYF.

In this sample, this clonotype turned up once. A much larger clone lies a single base off, so this may be a read error. J is TRBJ2-5 and V is TRBV20-1; no definite D call. The V gene's germline CDR1 is DFQATT and CDR2 SNEGSKA (reference sequence). The CDR3 length is 13 residues. V lost 5 bases to trimming and J lost 2 bases, with 12 bases between them. CDR3 sequence: CSARGRNQETQYF. The CDR3 bases are TGCAGTGCTCGAGGCAGGAATCAAGAGACCCAGTACTTC.

Ten or more counts support this clonotype. The J gene is TRBJ2-7, the V gene TRBV7-9, with a tentative D call TRBD2 (6 bases). This CDR3 spans 15 amino acids. Germline loops: CDR1 SEHNR, CDR2 FQNEAQ (reference sequence). V dropped 1 base and J dropped 7 bases, with 17 bases sitting between them. CDR3 DNA sequence: TGTGCCAGCAGCTTAGTTGGGACTGACCCGAGGGAGCAGTACTTC. Translated: CASSLVGTDPREQYF.

This clonotype was picked up many times. The J gene is TRBJ2-7, the V gene TRBV11-1, with D tentatively TRBD1 (6 bases). Germline V gives CDR1 SGHAT, CDR2 FQDESV (reference sequence). V was pared by 1 base and J by 8 bases, with 18 bases between. The CDR3 extends over 15 amino acids. The CDR3 coding sequence is TGTGCCAGCAGCTTAGGAAGGGGGAGCAGGCGGAAGCAGTACTTC. This encodes CASSLGRGSRRKQYF.

This clonotype was detected many times. The J gene is TRBJ2-7, the V gene TRBV10-3; TRBD1 or TRBD2 may be the D gene (5 bases each). With 9 bases removed from V and 6 bases from J, the gap between germline ends came to 12 bases. The CDR3 runs to 11 residues. The germline V gene encodes CDR1 ENHRY and CDR2 SYGVKD. CDR3 in amino acids: CAMGRGAEQYF. For the CDR3, the DNA is TGTGCCATGGGAAGAGGGGCCGAGCAGTACTTC.

Ten or more counts support this clonotype. The V call is TRBV20-1, the J call TRBJ1-2; the D is unclear. CDR1 and CDR2 from the germline V gene are DFQATT and SNEGSKA (reference sequence). Trimming cost V 4 bases and J 7 bases, with 4 bases left between them. The CDR3 consists of 9 residues. This CDR3 reads CSATPGYTF. CDR3 in DNA: TGCAGTGCTACCCCTGGCTACACCTTC.

The table lists this clonotype with many counts. The chain is built from TRBV11-1 and TRBJ2-1, with D perhaps matching TRBD2 (6 bases). Germline V gives CDR1 SGHAT, CDR2 FQDESV (reference sequence). The germline V and J ends were trimmed by 8 bases and 1 base, with 15 bases remaining between them. The CDR3 has 15 amino acids. The CDR3 sequence: CASGRTKGSYNEQFF. In nucleotides, the CDR3 is TGTGCCAGCGGGCGGACTAAGGGGTCCTACAATGAGCAGTTCTTC.

The V and J genes are TRBV4-1 and TRBJ1-2; 10 nucleotides align to TRBD1. This CDR3 has 17 residues. CDR1 is MGHRA and CDR2 is YSYEKL in the germline V gene. The ends lost 1 base at V and 8 bases at J; junction bases unmatched: 13. In DNA form, the CDR3 reads TGCGCCAGCAGCCAAGGGTGGGACAGGGGCCCCGCCAGAGGCTACACCTTC. Protein: CASSQGWDRGPARGYTF.

This clonotype was seen ten or more times. The chain carries TRBV11-2 and TRBJ1-4, with D hard to call. The V and J ends lost 4 bases and 0 bases respectively, with 9 bases between them. The CDR3 runs to 15 residues. The germline V gene encodes CDR1 SGHAT and CDR2 FQNNGV. CDR3 residues: CASSSQAATNEKLFF. CDR3 in DNA: TGTGCCAGCAGCTCGCAGGCGGCAACTAATGAAAAACTGTTTTTT.

This clonotype was seen many times. This chain joins TRBV6-5 and TRBJ2-1, with 9 positions matching TRBD1. The CDR3 is 16 residues long. The V gene end was trimmed by 2 bases and the J gene end by 1 base; junction bases not matched to a gene: 3. Germline V lookup: CDR1 MNHEY, CDR2 SVGAGI. The CDR3 here is CASSYVGQGSYNEQFF. The CDR3 DNA follows: TGTGCCAGCAGTTACGTGGGACAGGGATCCTACAATGAGCAGTTCTTC.